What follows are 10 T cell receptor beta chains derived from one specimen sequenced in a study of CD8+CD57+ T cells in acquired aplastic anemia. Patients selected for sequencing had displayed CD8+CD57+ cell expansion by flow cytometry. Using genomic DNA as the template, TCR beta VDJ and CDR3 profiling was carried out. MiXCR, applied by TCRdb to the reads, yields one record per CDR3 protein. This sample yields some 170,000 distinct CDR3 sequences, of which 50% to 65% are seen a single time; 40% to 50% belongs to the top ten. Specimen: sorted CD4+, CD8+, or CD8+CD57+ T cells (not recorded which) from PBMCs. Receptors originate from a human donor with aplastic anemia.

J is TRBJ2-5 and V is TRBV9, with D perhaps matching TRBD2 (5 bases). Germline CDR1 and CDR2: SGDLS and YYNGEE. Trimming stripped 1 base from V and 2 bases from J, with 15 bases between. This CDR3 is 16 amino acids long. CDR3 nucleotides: TGTGCCAGCAGCGTATATTTGTGGAGGAAACAAGAGACCCAGTACTTC. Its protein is CASSVYLWRKQETQYF.

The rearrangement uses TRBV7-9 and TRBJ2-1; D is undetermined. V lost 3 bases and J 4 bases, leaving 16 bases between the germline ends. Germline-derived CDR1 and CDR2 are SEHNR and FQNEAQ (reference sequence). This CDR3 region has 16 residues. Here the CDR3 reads CASSLNTDSPYNEQFF. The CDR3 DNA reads TGTGCCAGCAGCTTGAACACAGATTCACCGTACAATGAGCAGTTCTTC.

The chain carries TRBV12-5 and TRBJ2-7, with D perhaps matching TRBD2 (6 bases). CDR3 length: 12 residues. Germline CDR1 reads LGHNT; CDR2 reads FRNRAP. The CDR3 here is CASGPRPYEQYF. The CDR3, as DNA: TGTGCCAGCGGGCCGCGACCCTACGAGCAGTACTTC.

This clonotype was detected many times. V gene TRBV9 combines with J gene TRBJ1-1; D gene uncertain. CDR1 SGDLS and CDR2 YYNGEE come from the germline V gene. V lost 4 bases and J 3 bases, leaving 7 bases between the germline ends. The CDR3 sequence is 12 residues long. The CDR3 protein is CASSPRDTEAFF. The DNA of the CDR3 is TGTGCCAGCAGCCCCCGTGACACTGAAGCTTTCTTT.

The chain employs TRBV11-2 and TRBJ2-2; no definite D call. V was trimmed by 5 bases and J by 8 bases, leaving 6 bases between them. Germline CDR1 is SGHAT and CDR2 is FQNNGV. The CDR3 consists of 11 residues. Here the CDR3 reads CASSVIGELFF. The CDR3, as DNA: TGTGCCAGCAGCGTAATAGGGGAGCTGTTTTTT. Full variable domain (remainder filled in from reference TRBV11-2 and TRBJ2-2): EAGVAQSPRYKIIEKRQSVAFWCNPISGHATLYWYQQILGQGPKLLIQFQNNGVVDDSQLPKDRFSAERLKGVDSTLKIQPAKLEDSAVYLCASSVIGELFFGEGSRLTVL.

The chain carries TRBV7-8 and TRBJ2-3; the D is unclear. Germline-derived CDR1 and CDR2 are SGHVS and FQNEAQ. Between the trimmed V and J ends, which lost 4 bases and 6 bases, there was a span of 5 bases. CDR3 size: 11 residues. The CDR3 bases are TGTGCCAGCAGCTCCCGGGATACGCAGTATTTT. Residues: CASSSRDTQYF. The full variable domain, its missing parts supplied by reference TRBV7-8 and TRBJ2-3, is GAGVSQSPRYKVAKRGQDVALRCDPISGHVSLFWYQQALGQGPEFLTYFQNEAQLDKSGLPSDRFFAERPEGSVSTLKIQRTQQEDSAVYLCASSSRDTQYFGPGTRLTVL.

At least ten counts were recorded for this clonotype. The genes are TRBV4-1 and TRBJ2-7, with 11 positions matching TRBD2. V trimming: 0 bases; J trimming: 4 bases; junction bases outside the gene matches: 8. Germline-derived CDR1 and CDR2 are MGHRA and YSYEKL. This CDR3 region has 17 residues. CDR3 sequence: CASSQDFLAGGRYEQYF. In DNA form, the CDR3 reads TGCGCCAGCAGCCAAGACTTTTTAGCGGGGGGGCGGTACGAGCAGTACTTC.

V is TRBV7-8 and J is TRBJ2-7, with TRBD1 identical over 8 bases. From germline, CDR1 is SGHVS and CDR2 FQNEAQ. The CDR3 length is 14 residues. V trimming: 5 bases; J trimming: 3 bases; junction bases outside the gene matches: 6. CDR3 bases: TGTGCCAGCAGCATCCCGGACAGGGTCTACGAGCAGTACTTC. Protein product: CASSIPDRVYEQYF. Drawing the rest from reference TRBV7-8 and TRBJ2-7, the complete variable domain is GAGVSQSPRYKVAKRGQDVALRCDPISGHVSLFWYQQALGQGPEFLTYFQNEAQLDKSGLPSDRFFAERPEGSVSTLKIQRTQQEDSAVYLCASSIPDRVYEQYFGPGTRLTVT.

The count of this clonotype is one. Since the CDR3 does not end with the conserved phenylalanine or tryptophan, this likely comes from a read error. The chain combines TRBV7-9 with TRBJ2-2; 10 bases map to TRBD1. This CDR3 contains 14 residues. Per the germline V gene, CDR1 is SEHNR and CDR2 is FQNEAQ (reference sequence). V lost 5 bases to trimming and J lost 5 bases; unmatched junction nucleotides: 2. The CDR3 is CASSRTGGTGELFL. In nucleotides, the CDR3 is TGTGCCAGCAGCCGGACAGGGGGTACCGGGGAGCTGTTTCTT.

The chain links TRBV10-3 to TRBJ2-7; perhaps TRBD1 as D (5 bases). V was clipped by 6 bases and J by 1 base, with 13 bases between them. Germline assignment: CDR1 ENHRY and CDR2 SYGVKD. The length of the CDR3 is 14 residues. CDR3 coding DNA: TGTGCCATCAGCCCGACAGTGACGTCCTACGAGCAGTACTTC. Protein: CAISPTVTSYEQYF.